This paragraph covers one TCR beta chain sequence. The target antigen is unknown. Unmatched junction bases numbered 7, after V lost 6 bases and J lost 2 bases. Germline V gene sequence: CDR1 SGHAT, CDR2 FQNNGV. The CDR3 extends over 15 amino acids. The source of the sample is a study of shared clonotypes between healthy human individuals. Study overall: The donors, two women and three men, were aged 18 to 49.

The healthy adult donors were HIV-negative and reported no recent acute infections or vaccinations. Study outcomes and limitations: It was the few donors that limited the genetic and exposure-history diversity represented.

Authors' processing steps: ImmunoSEQ supplied junction-only sequences lacking quality scores, so filtering was different. Produced via immunoSEQ multiplex PCR; TCRdb's table is partial and in-frame only. V and J calls and clone size are copied from that table; D and trimming were computed from the DNA. The table shows approximately 480,000 clones, with over 75% occurring only once. The chain has TRBV11-2 and TRBJ2-7, with TRBD2 identical over 10 bases. The sequencing sample was made of PBMCs. The clonotype comes from a woman in her thirties or forties in good health. Some clones in this sample may be carry-over from other donors' samples. The CDR3 loop is CASRKLAGRAYEQYF. CDR3 nucleotides: TGTGCCAGCAGAAAACTAGCGGGGAGGGCCTACGAGCAGTACTTC.